The rows below give T cell receptor beta chains drawn from one sample of a study of blood T cells in healthy people across ages. TCRdb used MiXCR to reprocess the 5' RACE reads, holding one entry per CDR3 protein. This sample has roughly 1,500,000 distinct CDR3 sequences; around 42% occur once, and the top ten carry 7.9%. Source material: blood. These receptors originate from a woman in her late teens or twenties in good health. The CDR3 runs from the conserved cysteine through the conserved F or W. The D gene is left open where the match is weak. Only part of the rows carry a size: once, few, many, or a class if the clone is expanded.

V: TRBV27; D: NA; J: TRBJ2-7; size: NA; DNA: TGTGCCAGGGCCAACTGGAGGTACGAGCAGTACTTC; CDR3: CARANWRYEQYF
V: TRBV20-1; D: NA; J: TRBJ2-7; size: NA; DNA: TGCAGTGCTAGAGATCCCCTAGTTACCTACGAGCAGTACTTC; CDR3: CSARDPLVTYEQYF
V: TRBV2; D: NA; J: TRBJ2-6; size: few; DNA: TGTGCCAGCAGTGCTGACAGGCTCTCTGGGGCCAACGTCCTGACTTTC; CDR3: CASSADRLSGANVLTF
V: TRBV5-1; D: NA; J: TRBJ2-2; size: NA; DNA: TGCGCCAGCAGCTTGGCGAGGCAGGCGAACACCGGGGAGCTGTTTTTT; CDR3: CASSLARQANTGELFF
V: TRBV20-1; D: NA; J: TRBJ1-2; size: NA; DNA: TGCAGTGCTAGAGTGCAGTATGGCTACACCTTC; CDR3: CSARVQYGYTF
V: TRBV10-3; D: NA; J: TRBJ2-2; size: NA; DNA: TGTGCCATCAGTGAGGGATCAGGGGTTTCGAACACCGGGGAGCTGTTTTTT; CDR3: CAISEGSGVSNTGELFF
V: TRBV2; D: NA; J: TRBJ2-7; size: NA; DNA: TGTGCCAGCACGGTTGTAACAGACTCCTACGAGCAGTACTTC; CDR3: CASTVVTDSYEQYF
V: TRBV18; D: NA; J: TRBJ2-4; size: few; DNA: TGTGCCAGCTCTCAACAGAGACCGGGACCCCTAGCCAAAAACATTCAGTACTTC; CDR3: CASSQQRPGPLAKNIQYF
V: TRBV7-6; D: TRBD2; J: TRBJ2-2; size: NA; DNA: TGTGCCAGCAGCCCTTCCGGACTAGCGACCGGGGAGCTGTTTTTT; CDR3: CASSPSGLATGELFF
V: TRBV6-5; D: NA; J: TRBJ2-7; size: NA; DNA: TGTGCCAGCGCGGGACGGACCCTAGTCGAGCAGTACTTC; CDR3: CASAGRTLVEQYF
V: TRBV5-1; D: TRBD2; J: TRBJ2-1; size: NA; DNA: TGCGCCAGCAGCCCTCTGACTAGCGGGAGGTCCTACAATGAGCAGTTCTTC; CDR3: CASSPLTSGRSYNEQFF
V: TRBV4-1; D: NA; J: TRBJ2-1; size: NA; DNA: TGCGCCAGCAGCCAAGTCGGGGCAAGCTCCTACAATGAGCAGTTCTTC; CDR3: CASSQVGASSYNEQFF
V: TRBV2; D: TRBD2; J: TRBJ2-7; size: NA; DNA: TGTGCCAGCAGTGAAACTAGCGGGGTCGGCGAGCAGTACTTC; CDR3: CASSETSGVGEQYF
V: TRBV5-5; D: TRBD1; J: TRBJ1-5; size: NA; DNA: TGTGCCAGCAGCCCGACAGGGGGCCACAATCAGCCCCAGCATTTT; CDR3: CASSPTGGHNQPQHF
V: TRBV20-1; D: NA; J: TRBJ2-5; size: NA; DNA: TGCAGGCCAGGGACTCCAACCTTGGAGCAGTACTTC; CDR3: CRPGTPTLEQYF
V: TRBV11-3; D: NA; J: TRBJ2-7; size: NA; DNA: TGTGCCAGCAACCGACGGGGGCGCGGAAGATCCCCCTACGAGCAGTACTTC; CDR3: CASNRRGRGRSPYEQYF
V: TRBV5-1; D: NA; J: TRBJ2-1; size: NA; DNA: TGCGCCAGCAGCGCAAATCGGAATGAGCAGTTCTTC; CDR3: CASSANRNEQFF
V: TRBV5-1; D: TRBD1; J: TRBJ2-7; size: NA; DNA: TGCGCCAGCAGCCCGGGGTATGGGACAGGGGGACTAGGCTACGAGCAGTACTTC; CDR3: CASSPGYGTGGLGYEQYF
V: TRBV5-1; D: NA; J: TRBJ2-7; size: NA; DNA: TGCGCCAGCAGCTTGGCTCCCGGGGGGCTCTCCTACGAGCAGTACTTC; CDR3: CASSLAPGGLSYEQYF
V: TRBV7-9; D: NA; J: TRBJ2-5; size: NA; DNA: TGTGCCAGCAGCGTCGCGTCCGAAGGGGCTGGGGAGCAGTACTTC; CDR3: CASSVASEGAGEQYF
V: TRBV27; D: TRBD2; J: TRBJ2-7; size: NA; DNA: TGTGCCAGCCGGAGGACTAGCGGGAACGAGCAGTACTTC; CDR3: CASRRTSGNEQYF
V: TRBV20-1; D: NA; J: TRBJ2-7; size: NA; DNA: TGCAGTGCCCCGCTATTAGGCGGGAACTACAATGAGCAGTACTTC; CDR3: CSAPLLGGNYNEQYF
V: TRBV30; D: NA; J: TRBJ2-1; size: NA; DNA: TGTGCCTGGAGTGTATCCTGGGATGAGCAGTTCTTC; CDR3: CAWSVSWDEQFF
V: TRBV7-6; D: NA; J: TRBJ2-5; size: NA; DNA: TGTGCCAGCAGCGAGGTCCCCGGAGGACAAGAGACCCAGTACTTC; CDR3: CASSEVPGGQETQYF
V: TRBV11-2; D: TRBD2; J: TRBJ2-7; size: few; DNA: TGTGCCAGCAGCTTAGATTGGAGTCTAGCGGGAAAGAACTACGAGCAGTACTTC; CDR3: CASSLDWSLAGKNYEQYF
V: TRBV12-3/TRBV12-4; D: TRBD2; J: TRBJ2-3; size: NA; DNA: TGTGCCAGCAGTTCCAGGACTAGCGGGAGGAACACAGATACGCAGTATTTT; CDR3: CASSSRTSGRNTDTQYF
V: TRBV12-3/TRBV12-4; D: TRBD2; J: TRBJ2-1; size: NA; DNA: TGTGCCAGCAGCCCTTATTGGGGAACTAGCGGGAGTTTTGAGACCCAGTTCTTC; CDR3: CASSPYWGTSGSFETQFF
V: TRBV29-1; D: NA; J: TRBJ2-3; size: NA; DNA: TGCAGCGTTGAGACGATACCCCCAGATACGCAGTATTTT; CDR3: CSVETIPPDTQYF
V: TRBV4-2; D: NA; J: TRBJ2-1; size: few; DNA: TGTGCCAGCAGCCAAGAGGGGATAGTGGATGAGCAGTTCTTC; CDR3: CASSQEGIVDEQFF
V: TRBV3-1; D: NA; J: TRBJ1-6; size: NA; DNA: TGTGCCAGCAGCCAACCGGCCGGCGCGCGCTATAATTCGCCCCTCCACTTT; CDR3: CASSQPAGARYNSPLHF
V: TRBV2; D: NA; J: TRBJ1-1; size: few; DNA: TGTGCCAGCAGTGACAGTACCGCGAACACTGAAGCTTTCTTT; CDR3: CASSDSTANTEAFF
V: TRBV7-2; D: NA; J: TRBJ2-7; size: NA; DNA: TGTGCCAGCAGCTTAGCGGCGACCCCGACCCACGAGCAGTACTTC; CDR3: CASSLAATPTHEQYF
V: TRBV20-1; D: NA; J: TRBJ2-5; size: few; DNA: TGCAGTGCTAGGGACCAGCGGCCGGGGAGGAATGAGCAGTACTTC; CDR3: CSARDQRPGRNEQYF
V: TRBV4-1; D: NA; J: TRBJ2-7; size: NA; DNA: TGCGCCAGCAGCCAAGACGGCGGGAACTATGATGAGCAGTACTTC; CDR3: CASSQDGGNYDEQYF
V: TRBV6-1; D: TRBD1; J: TRBJ1-4; size: few; DNA: TGTGCCAGCAGTGTCCCCGGGAAGGGGGCGAATGAAAAACTGTTTTTT; CDR3: CASSVPGKGANEKLFF
V: TRBV4-2; D: NA; J: TRBJ2-7; size: few; DNA: TGTGCCAGCAGCCAAGCTGGTTACAATGAGCAGTACTTC; CDR3: CASSQAGYNEQYF
V: TRBV2; D: TRBD2; J: TRBJ2-3; size: NA; DNA: TGTGCCAGCAAGGTTTCGGGACTAGACTTCACAGATACGCAGTATTTT; CDR3: CASKVSGLDFTDTQYF
V: TRBV10-3; D: TRBD1; J: TRBJ1-5; size: NA; DNA: TGTGCCATCGCTCAGGGGGTCGGAGGCAATCAGCCCCAGCATTTT; CDR3: CAIAQGVGGNQPQHF
V: TRBV12-3/TRBV12-4; D: NA; J: TRBJ2-7; size: NA; DNA: TGTGCCAGCAGTTCCCAGGGGATCTCCTACGAGCAGTACTTC; CDR3: CASSSQGISYEQYF
V: TRBV20-1; D: NA; J: TRBJ2-1; size: NA; DNA: TGCAGTGCTAGGGTCGTGAGCGGTTACGAGCAGTTCTTC; CDR3: CSARVVSGYEQFF
V: TRBV3-1; D: TRBD2; J: TRBJ2-1; size: NA; DNA: TGTGCCAGCAGCCAGGGTCATGGCGGGAGGATCAACAATGAGCAGTTCTTC; CDR3: CASSQGHGGRINNEQFF
V: TRBV25-1; D: NA; J: TRBJ1-5; size: NA; DNA: TGTGCCAGCAGTGAATCGGGGTTCCATCAGCCCCAGCATTTT; CDR3: CASSESGFHQPQHF
V: TRBV3-1; D: NA; J: TRBJ1-2; size: few; DNA: TGTGCCAGCAGCCGGCGGGACACCAACTATGGCTACACCTTC; CDR3: CASSRRDTNYGYTF
V: TRBV29-1; D: NA; J: TRBJ2-2; size: NA; DNA: TGCAGCGTTGAAGGGGGGCAGGGGAACACCGGGGAGCTGTTTTTT; CDR3: CSVEGGQGNTGELFF
V: TRBV3-1; D: NA; J: TRBJ1-4; size: NA; DNA: TGTGCCAGCAGCCAGGATCTGGCGGATGCAACTAATGAAAAACTGTTTTTT; CDR3: CASSQDLADATNEKLFF
V: TRBV5-1; D: NA; J: TRBJ2-7; size: NA; DNA: TGCGCCAGCGGCCCGAGTCTGTGGGACGAGCAGTACTTC; CDR3: CASGPSLWDEQYF
V: TRBV5-8; D: TRBD2; J: TRBJ2-7; size: few; DNA: TGTGCCAGCAGCGGGGGACTAGCGGCCTACGAGCAGTACTTC; CDR3: CASSGGLAAYEQYF
V: TRBV5-1; D: NA; J: TRBJ2-7; size: few; DNA: TGCGCCAGCAGCCCCGAGGGGAAACGGGACGAGCAGTACTTC; CDR3: CASSPEGKRDEQYF
V: TRBV2; D: TRBD1; J: TRBJ1-2; size: few; DNA: TGTGCCAGCAGTGGTCGGGTGGGGGACAGGGCAATTTATGGCTACACCTTC; CDR3: CASSGRVGDRAIYGYTF
V: TRBV29-1; D: TRBD2; J: TRBJ2-1; size: many; DNA: TGCAGCGTTTTTGGTAGCGGGAGGGCCTATGGGAATGAGCAGTTCTTC; CDR3: CSVFGSGRAYGNEQFF
V: TRBV7-2; D: TRBD2; J: TRBJ2-7; size: NA; DNA: TGTGCCAGCAGCTTCGGGACTAGCGCCTACGAGCAGTACTTC; CDR3: CASSFGTSAYEQYF
V: TRBV3-1; D: NA; J: TRBJ2-2; size: NA; DNA: TGTGCCAGCAGCCCCCATGTAAGGGGACGGGTCGGGGAGCTGTTTTTT; CDR3: CASSPHVRGRVGELFF
V: TRBV10-3; D: TRBD2; J: TRBJ2-7; size: NA; DNA: TGTGCCATCGGGTTGCGGGAGGGCCTCAATGAGCAGTACTTC; CDR3: CAIGLREGLNEQYF